The clone carrying this T cell receptor (beta chain) was picked up a small number of times. The antigen is undetermined. Researchers reported that TCR beta cDNA libraries carried unique molecular identifiers. T cells, roughly 0.95 to 10 million of them, yielded hundreds of thousands of cDNA molecules. TCRdb called the PCR reads again in MiXCR, with one record for every CDR3 protein. The data contain around 770,000 distinct CDR3 sequences, about half of them seen just once; the ten biggest clones take up roughly 4.4%. Trimming removed 5 bases from V and 2 bases from J; junction bases left unmatched: 3. CDR1 is SGHTA and CDR2 is FQGNSA in the germline V gene. The CDR3 sequence is 15 residues long. The sample originates from a study of post-analysis software for immune sequencing data. Across the study: Relapsing-remitting, secondary progressive and progressive-relapsing multiple sclerosis courses were included. Notes on the study in general: About five TRBV segments, including TRBV5-6, TRBV5-1 and TRBV20-1, were more frequent in patients than controls. There was significantly lower normalized Chao1 diversity in multiple sclerosis patients than in controls.

This chain uses TRBV7-2 with TRBJ1-4, with 9 bases identical to TRBD1. Material for sequencing was blood. The sequence came from a girl aged 10-17 years with multiple sclerosis. The CDR3 sequence: CASSTGQGTNEKLFF. The CDR3 region has the DNA TGTGCCAGCAGCACCGGACAGGGGACTAATGAAAAACTGTTTTTT. The variable domain in full, with the rest retrieved from reference TRBV7-2 and TRBJ1-4, is GAGVSQSPSNKVTEKGKDVELRCDPISGHTALYWYRQSLGQGLEFLIYFQGNSAPDKSGLPSDRFSAERTGGSVSTLTIQRTQQEDSAVYLCASSTGQGTNEKLFFGSGTQLSVL.